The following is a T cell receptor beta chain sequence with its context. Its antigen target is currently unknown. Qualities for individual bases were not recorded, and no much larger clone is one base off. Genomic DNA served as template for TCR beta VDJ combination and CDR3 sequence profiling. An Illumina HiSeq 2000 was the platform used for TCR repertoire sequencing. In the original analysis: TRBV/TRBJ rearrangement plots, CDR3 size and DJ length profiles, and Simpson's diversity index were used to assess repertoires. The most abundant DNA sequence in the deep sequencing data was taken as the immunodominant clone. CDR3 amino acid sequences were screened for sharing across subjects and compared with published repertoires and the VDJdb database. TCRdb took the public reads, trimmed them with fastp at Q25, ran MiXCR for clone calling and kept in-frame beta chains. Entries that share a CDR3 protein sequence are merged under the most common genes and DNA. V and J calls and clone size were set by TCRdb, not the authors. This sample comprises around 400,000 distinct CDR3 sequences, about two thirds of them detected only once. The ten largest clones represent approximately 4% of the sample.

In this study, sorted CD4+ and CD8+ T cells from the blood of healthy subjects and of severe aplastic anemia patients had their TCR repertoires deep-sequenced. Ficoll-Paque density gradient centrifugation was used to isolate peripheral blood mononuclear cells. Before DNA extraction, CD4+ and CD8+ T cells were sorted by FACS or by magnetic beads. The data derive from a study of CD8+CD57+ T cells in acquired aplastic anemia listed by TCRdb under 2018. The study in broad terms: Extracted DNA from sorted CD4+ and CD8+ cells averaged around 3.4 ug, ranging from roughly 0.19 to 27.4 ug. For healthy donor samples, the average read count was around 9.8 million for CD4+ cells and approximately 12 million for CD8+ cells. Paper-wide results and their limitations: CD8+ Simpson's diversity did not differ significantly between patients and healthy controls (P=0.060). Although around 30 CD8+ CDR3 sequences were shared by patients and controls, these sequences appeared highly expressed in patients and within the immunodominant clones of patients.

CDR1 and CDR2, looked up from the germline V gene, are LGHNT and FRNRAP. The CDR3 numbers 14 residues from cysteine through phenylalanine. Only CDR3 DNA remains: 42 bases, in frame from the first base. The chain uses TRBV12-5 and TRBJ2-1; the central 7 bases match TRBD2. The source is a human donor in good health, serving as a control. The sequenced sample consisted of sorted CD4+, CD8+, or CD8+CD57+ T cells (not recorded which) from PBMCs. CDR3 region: CASSQGPGGNEQFF. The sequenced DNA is TGTGCCAGCAGCCAAGGACCGGGAGGTAATGAGCAGTTCTTC.